This TCR beta chain comes out of a study of cytomegalovirus exposure and HLA in healthy donors. About the research overall: The roughly 120 validation repertoires, a later analysis reported, used the same platform as the 550 to 700 repertoires from the first cohort.

Separation from the roughly 670-subject first cohort characterized the 120-subject validation cohort, to which the donors belonged. Findings of the study overall: The study labeled roughly 160 TCR beta chains cytomegalovirus-associated.

Germline CDR1 and CDR2: SGHNT and YYREEE (reference sequence). Losses at the gene ends were 2 bases for V and 6 bases for J; bases not matched to a gene: 8. The CDR3 is 16 amino acids. About this clone: Its antigen remains unknown.

Method: immunoSEQ multiplex PCR; TCRdb's copy keeps in-frame clones and lacks some. The sample has fewer than 300,000 clones, roughly 90% seen once; the top ten hold over 0.7%. This TCR derives from a woman aged 18 to 35 in good health and CMV-seronegative. The sequenced sample consisted of PBMCs. The V gene is TRBV5-4, the J gene TRBJ2-2; TRBD2 matches 9 bases. Here the CDR3 DNA reads TGTGCCAGCAGCTTATCTAGCGGGAATACTCCCGGGGAGCTGTTTTTT. Translating it yields CASSLSSGNTPGELFF.